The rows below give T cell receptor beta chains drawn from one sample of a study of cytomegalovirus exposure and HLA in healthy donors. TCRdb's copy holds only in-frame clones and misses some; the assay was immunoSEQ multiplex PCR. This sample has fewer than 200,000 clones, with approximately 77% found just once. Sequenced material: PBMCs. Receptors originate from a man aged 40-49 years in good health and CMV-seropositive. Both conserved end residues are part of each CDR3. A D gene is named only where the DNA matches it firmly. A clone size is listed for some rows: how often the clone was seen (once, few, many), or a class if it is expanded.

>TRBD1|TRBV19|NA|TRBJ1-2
TGTGCCAGTAGTATAGGCCTGGGACAGATTCTCTATGGCTACACCTTC
CASSIGLGQILYGYTF
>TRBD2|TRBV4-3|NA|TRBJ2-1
TGCGCCAGCAGCCAAGAGGGAGCGGGAGGGCAATACAATGAGCAGTTCTTC
CASSQEGAGGQYNEQFF
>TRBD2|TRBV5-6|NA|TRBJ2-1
TGTGCCAGCAGCTTCGCGGGAGGTGAGCAGTTCTTC
CASSFAGGEQFF
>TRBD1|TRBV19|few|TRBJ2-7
TGTGCCAGTAGTATCCAGGGGGCTTACGAGCAGTACTTC
CASSIQGAYEQYF
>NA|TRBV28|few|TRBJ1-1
TGTGCCAGCAGTTTAAGGCAGGCTGAAGCTTTCTTT
CASSLRQAEAFF
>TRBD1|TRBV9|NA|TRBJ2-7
TGTGCCAGCAGCGTAGGGGACAGGCTAGCCGAGCAGTACTTC
CASSVGDRLAEQYF
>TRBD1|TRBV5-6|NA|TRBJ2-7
TGTGCCAGCAGTTTGACAGGGGGAGGCTACGAGCAGTACTTC
CASSLTGGGYEQYF
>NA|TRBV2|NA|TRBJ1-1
TGTGCCAGCCGTGGAAGGGGTCGCGCCTTCTTT
CASRGRGRAFF
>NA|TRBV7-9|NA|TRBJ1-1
TGTGCCAGCAGCCCTGGAGATGGTACTGAAGCTTTCTTT
CASSPGDGTEAFF
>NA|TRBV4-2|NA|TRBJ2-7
TGTGCCAGCAGCCAAGGAATAGCGGTAACCTACGAGCAGTACTTC
CASSQGIAVTYEQYF
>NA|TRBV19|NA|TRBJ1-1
TGTGCCAGTAGTATTTCGGAGATAGGGGACACTGAAGCTTTCTTT
CASSISEIGDTEAFF
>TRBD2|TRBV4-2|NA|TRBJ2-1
TGTGCCAGCAGCCAAGAAGGGACTAGCGGGGTATCTATTTACAATGAGCAGTTCTTC
CASSQEGTSGVSIYNEQFF
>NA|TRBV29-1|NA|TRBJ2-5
TGCAGCGTTTCCCATGTAGCTCAAGAGACCCAGTACTTC
CSVSHVAQETQYF
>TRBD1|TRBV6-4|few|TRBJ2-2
TGTGCCAGCAGGCCCGCTCAGGGGGCCAAAGGCGGGGAGCTGTTTTTT
CASRPAQGAKGGELFF
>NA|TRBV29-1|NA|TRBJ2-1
TGCAGCGTTGACCCCCTTAGTGGCAGGCACAACAATGAGCAGTTCTTC
CSVDPLSGRHNNEQFF
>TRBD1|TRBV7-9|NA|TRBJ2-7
TGTGCCAGCAGCTGGGACAGCTACTACGAGCAGTACTTC
CASSWDSYYEQYF
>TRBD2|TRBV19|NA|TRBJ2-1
TGTGCCAGTAGTATACTTGCGACTAGCGGCTACAATGAGCAGTTCTTC
CASSILATSGYNEQFF
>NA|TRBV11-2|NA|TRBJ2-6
TGTGCCAGCAGACCTACTAGAGCTGGGGCCAACGTCCTGACTTTC
CASRPTRAGANVLTF
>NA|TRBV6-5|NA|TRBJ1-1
TGTGCCAGCAGCCGACACCAGAACACTGAAGCTTTCTTT
CASSRHQNTEAFF
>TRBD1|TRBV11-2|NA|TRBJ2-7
TGTGCCAGCAGCTCAAACAGGGGTGGGTACGAGCAGTACTTC
CASSSNRGGYEQYF
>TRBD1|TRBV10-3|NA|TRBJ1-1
TGTGCCACCAAAAAAGCCGAAATGGACAGGTGGGGGACTAACACTGAAGCTTTCTTT
CATKKAEMDRWGTNTEAFF
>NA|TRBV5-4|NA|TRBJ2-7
TGTGCCAGCAGCTTGGAATCCAGGGTTAACGAGCAGTACTTC
CASSLESRVNEQYF
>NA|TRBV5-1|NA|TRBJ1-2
TGCGCCAGCAGTCCCCGGGGGGGTGCCCATGGCTACACCTTC
CASSPRGGAHGYTF
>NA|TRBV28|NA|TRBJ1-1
TGTGCCAGCAGTCCACCGGGGAACACTGAAGCTTTCTTT
CASSPPGNTEAFF
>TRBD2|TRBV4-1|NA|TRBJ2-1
TGCGCCAGCAGCTCAACCCTAGCGGGAGGCTCCTACAATGAGCAGTTCTTC
CASSSTLAGGSYNEQFF
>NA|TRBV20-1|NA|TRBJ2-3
TGCAGTGCTAGTTCGGATACGCAGTATTTT
CSASSDTQYF
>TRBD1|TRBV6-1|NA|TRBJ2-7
TGTGCCAGCAGAGTAGACAGGGTAAGGGAGCAGTACTTC
CASRVDRVREQYF
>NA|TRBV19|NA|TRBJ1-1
TGTGCCAGTAGTATATTCGCTGAAGCTTTCTTT
CASSIFAEAFF
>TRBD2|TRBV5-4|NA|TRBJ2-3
TGTGCCAGCAGCTTCGGACTAGCCGGGGCAGATACGCAGTATTTT
CASSFGLAGADTQYF
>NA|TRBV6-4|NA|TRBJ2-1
TGTGCCAGCAGTGACTCCAGCGGAAAGCAGTTCTTC
CASSDSSGKQFF
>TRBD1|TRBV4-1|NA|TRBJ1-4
TGCGCCAGCAGCATTGGACAGGGGGCTCGGCAAAAACTGTTTTTT
CASSIGQGARQKLFF
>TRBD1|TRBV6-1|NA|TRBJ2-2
TGTGCCAGCAGTGGTGGTCGGGGACAGGGGTGGTTCGGGGAGCTGTTTTTT
CASSGGRGQGWFGELFF
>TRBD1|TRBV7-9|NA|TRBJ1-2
TGTGCCAGCAGCCCGGGGACAGGACAAGGTCCTAACTATGGCTACACCTTC
CASSPGTGQGPNYGYTF
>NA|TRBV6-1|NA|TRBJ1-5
TGTGCCAGCAGCTGGACAGATAGCAATCAGCCCCAGCATTTT
CASSWTDSNQPQHF
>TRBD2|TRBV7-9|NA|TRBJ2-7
TGTGCCAGCAGCTTAGCGGGAGGGCCAATCTACGAGCAGTACTTC
CASSLAGGPIYEQYF
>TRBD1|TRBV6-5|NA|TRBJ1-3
TGTGCCAGCAGTTACTCAACAGGGGATCGTGGAAACACCATATATTTT
CASSYSTGDRGNTIYF
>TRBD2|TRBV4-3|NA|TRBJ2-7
TGCGCCAGCAGCCAAGGGAGCGGGACCCGCTACGAGCAGTACTTC
CASSQGSGTRYEQYF
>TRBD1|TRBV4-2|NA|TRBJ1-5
TGTGCCAGCAGCCAAGAGGGTGGACAGGGGGCTAGACAGCCCCAGCATTTT
CASSQEGGQGARQPQHF
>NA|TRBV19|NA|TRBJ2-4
TGTGCCAGTAGTATGCGGGACCTAGCCAAAAACATTCAGTACTTC
CASSMRDLAKNIQYF
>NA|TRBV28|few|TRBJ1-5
TGTGCCAGCAGCCCAGTCTTCAATCAGCCCCAGCATTTT
CASSPVFNQPQHF
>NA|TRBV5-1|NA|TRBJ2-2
TGCGCCAGCAGCGTGGGGTTTTCAGGGAACACCGGGGAGCTGTTTTTT
CASSVGFSGNTGELFF